This T cell receptor (beta chain) derives from a study of technical replicates of blood from a handful of donors (dated by TCRdb to the late 2010s). This clone has a single count. Its target antigen remains unknown. Per-nucleotide qualities are absent, and no much larger clonotype sits a single base away. Libraries were constructed by the immunoSEQ multiplex PCR assay. TCRdb obtained this table from immuneACCESS and retained in-frame rearrangements with V and J assigned. These tables miss some clones; where compared with another copy, unresolved V genes account for less than half of the shortfall, and the remainder is unexplained. The sample includes about 100,000 clones, with 96% observed a single time. Roughly 0.21% of the sample rests with the top ten. V trim: 2 bases; J trim: 0 bases; unmatched bases: 3. Counted from cysteine to phenylalanine, this CDR3 has 16 amino acids. Only CDR3 DNA is held: 48 bases, read in frame from base 1. CDR1 and CDR2, per the germline V gene (reference sequence), are MNHEY and SMNVEV.

Recombination joined TRBV27 with TRBJ2-1, with 8 junctional bases fitting TRBD1. Input material: T cells isolated from PBMCs. The receptor was derived from a human donor in good health. The CDR3 loop reads CASSLRGQGSYNEQFF. The DNA reads TGTGCCAGCAGTTTACGTGGACAGGGCTCCTACAATGAGCAGTTCTTC.